These 30 T cell receptor beta chains originate from one sample sequenced in a study of T cell repertoires in cytomegalovirus infection. TCRdb called the reads again in MiXCR, with one record for every CDR3 protein. The sample shows roughly 230,000 distinct CDR3 sequences, over 9% of them seen only once. Sequenced input: PBMCs. All receptors derive from a human donor in good health (CMV status not recorded). Some clones in this sample may be carry-over from other donors' samples.

This clonotype appeared many times. The chain links TRBV7-9 to TRBJ1-1; D gene ambiguous. In germline, CDR1 is SEHNR, CDR2 FQNEAQ (reference sequence). The CDR3 loop spans 14 amino acids. Trimming removed 2 bases at V and 4 bases at J, with 11 bases between. CDR3 coding DNA: TGTGCCAGCAGCTTACCGGGGAGTGGCACTGAAGCTTTCTTT. This gives the protein CASSLPGSGTEAFF. The full variable domain, in which reference TRBV7-9 and TRBJ1-1 provide the parts outside the CDR3, is DTGVSQNPRHKITKRGQNVTFRCDPISEHNRLYWYRQTLGQGPEFLTYFQNEAQLEKSRLLSDRFSAERPKGSFSTLEIQRTEQGDSAMYLCASSLPGSGTEAFFGQGTRLTVV.

Only a few counts were recorded for this clonotype. The chain couples TRBV6-5 to TRBJ1-1; D is perhaps TRBD1 (6 bases). This CDR3 is 16 amino acids long. V lost 7 bases, J lost 0 bases, and 18 bases lay in between. In germline, CDR1 is MNHEY, CDR2 SVGAGI. The CDR3 loop is CASKRGGFGMNTEAFF. The CDR3 DNA sequence: TGTGCCAGCAAACGAGGGGGGTTCGGCATGAACACTGAAGCTTTCTTT.

This clonotype was detected a few times. This chain uses TRBV7-2 with TRBJ2-3, with TRBD2 matching over 14 bases. The CDR3 sequence is 15 residues long. Trimming cost V 3 bases and J 7 bases; bases outside gene matches: 3. From germline, CDR1 is SGHTA and CDR2 FQGNSA. The CDR3 DNA is TGTGCCAGCAGCTTGGGGACTAGCGGGGGTAATACGCAGTATTTT. Translated, it gives CASSLGTSGGNTQYF.

This clonotype was seen repeatedly, ten times or more. The CDR3 nucleotides read TGTGCCAGTGGCCGGAGGGGCCTCAGTCAGCCCCAGCATTTT. It codes for CASGRRGLSQPQHF. J is TRBJ1-5 and V is TRBV19; tentatively, D is TRBD1 (5 bases). V was cut by 8 bases and J by 6 bases, with 17 bases left in between. Per germline, CDR1 LNHDA and CDR2 SQIVND (reference sequence). The CDR3 consists of 14 residues. Based on the CDR3 plus reference TRBV19 and TRBJ1-5, the full variable domain is DGGITQSPKYLFRKEGQNVTLSCEQNLNHDAMYWYRQDPGQGLRLIYYSQIVNDFQKGDIAEGYSVSREKKESFPLTVTSAQKNPTAFYLCASGRRGLSQPQHFGDGTRLSIL.

This clonotype showed up many times. This chain links TRBV7-2 with TRBJ1-6, with 9 bases identical to TRBD1. Germline values: CDR1 SGHTA, CDR2 FQGNSA. CDR3 length equals 16 residues. J gave up 9 bases and V 6 bases, and 12 bases lay outside the gene matches. CDR3 in amino acids: CASRFTGGFDSSPLHF. The CDR3 DNA is TGTGCCAGCAGGTTTACAGGGGGCTTTGATAGTTCACCCCTCCACTTT.

This clonotype was seen more than once but under ten times. The chain has TRBV18 and TRBJ2-1; weak D call: TRBD2 (5 bases). CDR1 is KGHSH, CDR2 LQKENI, per germline. The CDR3 is 15 amino acids. V was clipped by 6 bases and J by 7 bases, with 19 bases between them. The CDR3 spells CASSLSGSGLNEQFF. CDR3 sequence (DNA): TGTGCCAGCTCTCTCAGCGGTTCAGGTTTGAATGAGCAGTTCTTC. The variable domain in full, with the rest retrieved from reference TRBV18 and TRBJ2-1, is NAGVMQNPRHLVRRRGQEARLRCSPMKGHSHVYWYRQLPEEGLKFMVYLQKENIIDESGMPKERFSAEFPKEGPSILRIQQVVRGDSAAYFCASSLSGSGLNEQFFGPGTRLTVL.

This clonotype was counted ten times or more. The genes are TRBV7-3 and TRBJ1-2; 9 bases are a match to TRBD1. Germline V gives CDR1 SGHTA, CDR2 FQGTGA. The V gene end was trimmed by 4 bases and the J gene end by 4 bases; junction bases not matched to a gene: 4. This CDR3 is 14 amino acids long. The CDR3 sequence: CASSWGQGSYGYTF. CDR3 nucleotide sequence: TGTGCCAGCAGCTGGGGACAGGGTTCCTATGGCTACACCTTC.

V is TRBV14 and J is TRBJ1-2, with D perhaps TRBD1 (5 bases). V was pared by 2 bases and J by 9 bases, with 13 bases between. This CDR3 has 13 amino acids. Germline CDR1 is SGHDN and CDR2 is FVKESK. This CDR3 is CASSQISRGRYTF. CDR3 in DNA: TGTGCCAGCAGCCAAATTTCGAGGGGTCGCTACACCTTC.

This clonotype was seen repeatedly, ten times or more. The V gene is TRBV27, the J gene TRBJ1-5; D is unresolved. This CDR3 contains 12 residues. Germline V lookup: CDR1 MNHEY, CDR2 SMNVEV (reference sequence). Trimming cost V 4 bases and J 5 bases, with 6 bases left between them. The CDR3 here is CASSSRDQPQHF. The CDR3 nucleotides are TGTGCCAGCAGTTCCCGAGATCAGCCCCAGCATTTT.

Of note for this clonotype: This may stem from a read error, because a much larger clone lies one nucleotide away. CDR3 DNA: TGTGCCAGCAGCTTAATGAGGGCCTCCTCCTACGTGCAGTACTTC. Protein sequence: CASSLMRASSYVQYF. The J gene is TRBJ2-7, the V gene TRBV7-2; weak D call: TRBD2 (5 bases). Germline V CDR1 and CDR2: SGHTA, FQGNSA. The CDR3 extends over 15 amino acids.

There are a few counts of this clonotype. The genes are TRBV20-1 and TRBJ2-7; D might be TRBD1 or TRBD2, each matching 5 bases. The germline gives CDR1 DFQATT, CDR2 SNEGSKA (reference sequence). Trimming removed 3 bases at V and 5 bases at J, with 20 bases between. The CDR3 sequence is 15 residues long. In DNA form, the CDR3 reads TGCAGTGCTAGCCGGACGGGGACCCACCCCAACGAGCAGTACTTC. Protein: CSASRTGTHPNEQYF.

The genes are TRBV29-1 and TRBJ2-2, with 7 bases lining up with TRBD2. Germline CDR1 SQVTM, CDR2 ANQGSEA. The V segment lost 4 bases and the J segment 7 bases; nucleotides outside the gene matches: 9. The CDR3 is made up of 14 amino acids. The CDR3 protein is CSVVFREEVGELFF. For the CDR3, the DNA is TGCAGCGTTGTATTTCGGGAGGAGGTCGGGGAGCTGTTTTTT.

The sample holds many counts of this clonotype. This chain links TRBV7-2 with TRBJ1-5; 7 bases fit TRBD1. CDR3 size: 13 residues. Germline V CDR1 and CDR2: SGHTA, FQGNSA. Losses at the gene ends were 3 bases for V and 5 bases for J; bases not matched to a gene: 1. CDR3 sequence: CASSFGTDQPQHF. The DNA for the CDR3 is TGTGCCAGCAGCTTCGGGACAGATCAGCCCCAGCATTTT.

This clonotype was recorded at least ten times. This rearrangement joins TRBV10-3 to TRBJ2-1, with 8 bases aligning to TRBD2. The CDR3 spans 15 residues. The germline V gene has CDR1 ENHRY and CDR2 SYGVKD. V was clipped by 6 bases and J by 5 bases; unmatched bases: 9. The CDR3, as DNA: TGTGCCATCAGAGGGGGGCTAGCGGGCAACAATGAGCAGTTCTTC. It encodes CAIRGGLAGNNEQFF.

Many counts were recorded for this clonotype. The chain recombines TRBV6-1 with TRBJ2-7; a possible D gene is TRBD1 (5 bases). This CDR3 contains 13 residues. CDR1 and CDR2 (germline): MNHNS, SASEGT. Trimming removed 6 bases at V and 3 bases at J, with 12 bases between. In DNA, the CDR3 is TGTGCCAGCAGCGTGAGACAGCTCTACGAGCAGTACTTC. Amino acids: CASSVRQLYEQYF.

The V gene is TRBV29-1, the J gene TRBJ1-1; perhaps TRBD1 as D (5 bases). Trimming took off 4 bases at V and 5 bases at J, with 14 bases between the two ends. The CDR3 loop spans 13 amino acids. The germline V gene encodes CDR1 SQVTM and CDR2 ANQGSEA. CDR3 DNA sequence: TGCAGCGTTGGAGAGGGGATTATGACTGAAGCTTTCTTT. This sequence encodes CSVGEGIMTEAFF.

This clonotype was seen at least ten times. V is TRBV7-2 and J is TRBJ2-7; 9 nucleotides align to TRBD2. The trim removed 6 bases at V and 0 bases at J, leaving 6 bases unmatched. The CDR3 has 15 residues. Per germline, CDR1 SGHTA and CDR2 FQGNSA. The CDR3 bases are TGTGCCAGCAGAAGGACTAGCGTCAGCTCCTACGAGCAGTACTTC. Encoded protein: CASRRTSVSSYEQYF.

This clonotype was seen repeatedly, ten times or more. This chain uses TRBV6-2 or TRBV6-3 with TRBJ1-1; TRBD1 might be the D (5 bases). With 4 bases removed from V and 1 base from J, the gap between germline ends came to 13 bases. Per the germline V gene, CDR1 is MNHEY and CDR2 is SVGEGT. The CDR3 is 15 residues long. This chain's CDR3 is CASSFSGPTNTEAFF. For the CDR3, the DNA is TGTGCCAGCAGTTTTTCGGGACCGACGAACACTGAAGCTTTCTTT.

This clonotype has ten or more counts. The V call is TRBV5-1, the J call TRBJ1-6; D unresolved. Trimming shortened V by 3 bases and J by 7 bases, and 8 bases separated the two germline ends. Looked up from germline, CDR1 is SGHRS and CDR2 is YFSETQ. The CDR3 contains 13 residues. The CDR3 DNA sequence: TGCGCCAGCAGCTCATTAGGAAATTCACCCCTCCACTTT. As protein: CASSSLGNSPLHF.

This clonotype was seen ten or more times. This chain uses TRBV7-9 with TRBJ1-4; 10 nucleotides agree with TRBD1. The CDR3 is 15 amino acids. With 0 bases clipped from V and 8 bases from J, the junction kept 3 bases outside the gene matches. The germline CDR1 and CDR2 sequences are SEHNR and FQNEAQ (reference sequence). CDR3 protein: CASSLAGQGMEKLFF. The CDR3 nucleotides are TGTGCCAGCAGCTTAGCGGGACAGGGGATGGAAAAACTGTTTTTT.

This clonotype was detected ten times or more. The gene calls are TRBV6-2 or TRBV6-3 and TRBJ2-3, with D possibly TRBD2 on 5 matching bases. V was clipped by 5 bases and J by 6 bases, with 18 bases between them. The CDR3 runs 15 residues. The germline CDR1 and CDR2 sequences are MNHEY and SVGEGT. CDR3 sequence: CASSRPGVEEDTQYF. CDR3 DNA: TGTGCCAGCAGTCGACCCGGAGTGGAGGAGGATACGCAGTATTTT.

This clonotype was seen ten or more times. This sequence joins TRBV28 and TRBJ2-7; a possible D gene is TRBD2 (5 bases). Per the germline V gene, CDR1 is MDHEN and CDR2 is SYDVKM. The germline V and J ends were trimmed by 1 base and 6 bases, with 13 bases remaining between them. The CDR3 is 14 residues long. Here the CDR3 DNA reads TGTGCCAGCAGTTTATCGCTACGGGATTTCGAGCAGTACTTC. It encodes CASSLSLRDFEQYF.

This clonotype was seen repeatedly, ten times or more. The genes are TRBV7-8 and TRBJ2-3; no clear D gene. Germline assignment: CDR1 SGHVS and CDR2 FQNEAQ. V lost 1 base and J 6 bases, leaving 8 bases between the germline ends. The length of the CDR3 is 13 residues. CDR3 bases: TGTGCCAGCAGCTTAGGAGAGATGGATACGCAGTATTTT. This encodes CASSLGEMDTQYF.

Many counts were recorded for this clonotype. The chain combines TRBV7-8 with TRBJ2-3; 7 bases map to TRBD2. V trimming: 5 bases; J trimming: 5 bases; junction bases outside the gene matches: 13. Germline V gene lookup returns CDR1 SGHVS and CDR2 FQNEAQ. The CDR3 covers 16 residues. The CDR3 here is CASSPRGGRAGDTQYF. For the CDR3, the DNA is TGTGCCAGCAGCCCGCGCGGAGGGAGGGCCGGAGATACGCAGTATTTT.

The table lists this clonotype with many counts. The chain carries TRBV7-2 and TRBJ2-3; no reliable D call. The CDR3 covers 11 residues. Germline lookup yields CDR1 SGHTA and CDR2 FQGNSA. V was pared by 3 bases and J by 6 bases, with 4 bases between. This CDR3 is CASSFGDTQYF. The CDR3 DNA sequence: TGTGCCAGCAGCTTCGGGGATACGCAGTATTTT.

The rearrangement links TRBV14 to TRBJ1-2, with 7 bases matching TRBD1. Germline V gene sequence: CDR1 SGHDN, CDR2 FVKESK. With 4 bases clipped from V and 5 bases from J, the junction kept 7 bases outside the gene matches. The CDR3 covers 14 residues. The CDR3 sequence: CASSRDREGYGYTF. CDR3 nucleotide sequence: TGTGCCAGCAGCCGTGACAGGGAGGGGTATGGCTACACCTTC.

This clonotype has ten or more counts. The chain is built from TRBV28 and TRBJ1-3; 9 nucleotides match TRBD1. J lost 0 bases, V lost 2 bases, and 11 bases had no gene match. CDR3 size: 19 residues. CDR1 MDHEN and CDR2 SYDVKM come from the germline V gene. The CDR3 protein is CASSLMGVGQGPSGNTIYF. The CDR3 DNA follows: TGTGCCAGCAGTTTAATGGGGGTAGGACAGGGGCCCTCTGGAAACACCATATATTTT.

This clonotype has more than one count but fewer than ten. This chain uses TRBV25-1 with TRBJ2-2, with 7 bases aligning to TRBD1. Germline V gene lookup returns CDR1 MGHDK and CDR2 SYGVNS. V was clipped by 1 base and J by 2 bases; unmatched bases: 16. There are 20 residues in the CDR3. The CDR3 protein is CASSESPSSYRGKNTGELFF. The CDR3, as DNA: TGTGCCAGCAGTGAATCCCCCTCCTCTTACAGGGGCAAAAACACCGGGGAGCTGTTTTTT.

V is TRBV19 and J is TRBJ1-1, with a possible D match to TRBD1 (6 bases). The germline V gene encodes CDR1 LNHDA and CDR2 SQIVND (reference sequence). CDR3 length equals 15 residues. V lost 3 bases and J 1 base, leaving 12 bases between the germline ends. The CDR3 region is CASSIPGGRNTEAFF. As DNA, the CDR3 is TGTGCCAGTAGTATCCCGGGGGGGCGGAACACTGAAGCTTTCTTT.

This clonotype was picked up many times. The chain couples TRBV28 to TRBJ2-7; D may correspond to TRBD1 or TRBD2 (5 bases each). V was shortened by 7 bases and J by 1 base, with 11 bases between the two germline ends. CDR3 size: 13 residues. Germline CDR1 and CDR2: MDHEN and SYDVKM. CDR3 coding DNA: TGTGCCAGCACCCCTGGGGGTTCCTACGAGCAGTACTTC. This encodes CASTPGGSYEQYF.